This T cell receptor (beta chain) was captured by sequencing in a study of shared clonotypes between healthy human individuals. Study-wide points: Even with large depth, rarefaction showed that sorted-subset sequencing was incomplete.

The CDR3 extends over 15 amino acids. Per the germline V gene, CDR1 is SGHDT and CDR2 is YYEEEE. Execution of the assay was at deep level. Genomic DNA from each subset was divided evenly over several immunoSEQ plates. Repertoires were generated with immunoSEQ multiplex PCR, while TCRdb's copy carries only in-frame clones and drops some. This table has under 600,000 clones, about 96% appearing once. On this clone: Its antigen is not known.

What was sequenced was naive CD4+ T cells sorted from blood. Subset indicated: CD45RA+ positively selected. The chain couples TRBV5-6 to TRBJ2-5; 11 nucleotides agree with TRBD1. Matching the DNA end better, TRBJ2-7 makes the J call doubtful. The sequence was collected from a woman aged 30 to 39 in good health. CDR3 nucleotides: TGTGCCAGCAGCCCGACCGGGACAGGGGGCTACGAGCAGTACTTC. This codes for CASSPTGTGGYEQYF.